The TCR beta chain under discussion was sequenced for a study of T cells in narcolepsy. Across the study: Patients with NT1 or NT2 and healthy control donors were enrolled.

The assay was immunoSEQ multiplex PCR, and TCRdb's table has in-frame clones only and misses some. The table lists 15,000 to 20,000 clones, 70% to 90% of them singletons, with approximately 0.7% in the top ten. Germline V lookup: CDR1 MNHNY, CDR2 SVGAGI (reference sequence). The germline V and J ends were trimmed by 1 base and 1 base, with 8 bases remaining between them. The CDR3 sequence is 15 residues long. Points from the study as a whole: HCRT-specific and TRIB2-specific autoreactive clonotypes appeared among same-patient CSF and blood CD4+ clonotypes. Autoreactive clonotypes reportedly recurred in blood of same and different patients, not controls.

Notes on this clone: Its antigen is unidentified.

The sequence was obtained from a human donor in good health. The rearrangement links TRBV6-6 to TRBJ1-5; D not certain. Sequencing was performed on memory (CD45RA-) CD4+ T cells from blood. The CDR3 nucleotides read TGTGCCAGCAGTTACTTACCGGACAGCAATCAGCCCCAGCATTTT. Translated: CASSYLPDSNQPQHF.